This T cell receptor beta chain emerged from a study of cytomegalovirus exposure and HLA in healthy donors. The wider study: In a later analysis, the roughly 120 validation repertoires were reported to have used the same platform as the approximately 670 first-cohort repertoires.

In germline, CDR1 is KGHSH, CDR2 LQKENI. CDR3 length: 15 amino acids. The J segment lost 7 bases and the V segment lost 0 bases, leaving 6 bases of the junction unmatched. Details on this clone: Its antigen remains unidentified.

Notes on the study in general: According to a subsequent analysis, TCR clusters from the first cohort were inclined to appear together in the roughly 110 validation repertoires. The study listed around 150 cytomegalovirus-associated TCR beta chains.

Using immunoSEQ multiplex PCR, the repertoire was profiled, and TCRdb retains in-frame clones only, with some absent. The data hold approximately 300,000 clones, with about nine tenths observed a single time. Separate from the roughly 670-subject first cohort, the roughly 130-subject validation cohort was the one that the donors belonged to. Specimen: PBMCs. V is TRBV18 and J is TRBJ1-2; 9 bases line up with TRBD1. This TCR was recovered from a woman between 18 and 29 years old in good health and CMV-seronegative. The CDR3 here is CASSPPGTGNTGYTF. DNA for the CDR3: TGTGCCAGCTCACCACCTGGGACAGGGAACACTGGCTACACCTTC. The full variable domain, rest sourced from reference TRBV18 and TRBJ1-2, is NAGVMQNPRHLVRRRGQEARLRCSPMKGHSHVYWYRQLPEEGLKFMVYLQKENIIDESGMPKERFSAEFPKEGPSILRIQQVVRGDSAAYFCASSPPGTGNTGYTFGSGTRLTVV.